These T cell receptor beta chains were read from a single sample in a study of blood T cell repertoires in COVID-19. TCRdb's table, derived via immunoSEQ multiplex PCR, lists solely in-frame clones and lacks some. Of tens of thousands of clones listed, about 77% are singletons. Material for sequencing was peripheral blood. These TCRs come from a man in his sixties or seventies with active or convalescent COVID-19. CDR3s include the opening cysteine and the closing phenylalanine or tryptophan. The order of the fields is J gene, clone size, V gene, D gene, CDR3 protein, CDR3 DNA. A D gene is named only where the DNA matches it firmly. Clone size is given for some rows only: seen once, a few or many times, or a class if the clone is expanded.

TRBJ2-4 NA TRBV7-3 TRBD1 CASSVGQGPENIQYF TGTGCCAGCAGCGTGGGACAGGGGCCTGAGAACATTCAGTACTTC
TRBJ1-2 many TRBV29-1 NA CSAWTVINYGYTF TGCAGCGCGTGGACAGTTATTAACTATGGCTACACCTTC
TRBJ1-3 few TRBV19 TRBD1 CASSDRGTGNTIYF TGTGCCAGTTCCGACAGGGGAACTGGAAACACCATATATTTT
TRBJ1-1 NA TRBV12-3/TRBV12-4 NA CASSFMNTEAFF TGTGCCAGCAGTTTCATGAACACTGAAGCTTTCTTT
TRBJ2-2 once TRBV19 TRBD2 CASTPVRTSGRGDTGELFF TGTGCCAGTACCCCCGTTCGAACTAGCGGGAGAGGTGACACCGGGGAGCTGTTTTTT
TRBJ1-5 NA TRBV2 NA CASSPWGTGVQPQHF TGTGCCAGCAGTCCCTGGGGGACGGGGGTTCAGCCCCAGCATTTT
TRBJ1-4 NA TRBV2 NA CASSEGSLEGKLFF TGTGCCAGCAGTGAGGGCAGCCTTGAGGGAAAACTGTTTTTT
TRBJ1-1 NA TRBV7-3 NA CASSLTTGSLSEAFF TGTGCCAGCAGCTTAACCACGGGTAGTTTAAGTGAAGCTTTCTTT
TRBJ2-2 NA TRBV11-3 TRBD2 CASSLGLAGGNTGELFF TGTGCCAGCAGCTTAGGACTAGCGGGAGGAAACACCGGGGAGCTGTTTTTT
TRBJ2-3 NA TRBV18 NA CASSPEAGVTDTQYF TGTGCCAGCTCCCCAGAGGCAGGGGTAACAGATACGCAGTATTTT
TRBJ1-5 NA TRBV5-1 TRBD1 CASSKGQADQPQHF TGCGCCAGCAGCAAGGGACAGGCCGATCAGCCCCAGCATTTT
TRBJ1-6 NA TRBV6-2/TRBV6-3 NA CASSYRDNSPLHF TGTGCCAGCAGTTACAGAGATAATTCACCCCTCCACTTT
TRBJ2-5 NA TRBV6-6 NA CASSYSGQGETQYF TGTGCCAGCAGTTACTCGGGGCAGGGTGAGACCCAGTACTTC
TRBJ2-5 NA TRBV6-5 TRBD1 CASSRGQGPQETQYF TGTGCCAGCAGTCGGGGACAGGGACCCCAAGAGACCCAGTACTTC
TRBJ2-7 NA TRBV18 TRBD1 CASSPWDRDFESYEQYF TGTGCCAGCTCACCGTGGGACAGGGATTTTGAATCTTACGAGCAGTACTTC
TRBJ2-1 NA TRBV9 NA CASSVDPGVYNEQFF TGTGCCAGCAGCGTAGACCCAGGGGTCTACAATGAGCAGTTCTTC
TRBJ1-6 NA TRBV9 NA CASAPGHGNSPLHF TGTGCCAGCGCCCCAGGACACGGGAATTCACCCCTCCACTTT
TRBJ2-5 NA TRBV5-4 TRBD2 CASSLEGREGHETQYF TGTGCCAGCAGCTTGGAAGGGCGGGAGGGCCACGAGACCCAGTACTTC
TRBJ1-1 NA TRBV2 NA CASTFDGENTEAFF TGTGCCAGCACCTTCGACGGGGAGAACACTGAAGCTTTCTTT